This T cell receptor (beta chain) was obtained from a study of PD-1 blockade in classical Hodgkin lymphoma. About this clone itself: Its specificity is unknown.

The method was immunoSEQ multiplex PCR; TCRdb's version includes in-frame clones alone and lacks a portion of them. The sample lists approximately 89,000 clones, around 80% occurring once. Time point of the sample: cycle 4 day 1 (C4D1), after more than five weeks of nivolumab. Each patient experienced a relapse that followed autologous stem cell transplantation, and brentuximab vedotin exposure varied. The patients, who had relapsed/refractory classical Hodgkin lymphoma, achieved best responses of complete response, partial response or progressive disease. The CDR3 has 17 residues. With V trimmed by 5 bases and J by 3 bases, 6 bases remained unmatched. Per the germline V gene, CDR1 is SNHLY and CDR2 is FYNNEI. General study points: By C4D1, diversity of CD4+ TCRs had risen significantly, whereas that of CD8+ TCRs had not. Underlying causes for the observed repertoire differences were not defined, possibly disease activity or prior therapy. Newly diagnosed and completely responding patients shared comparable baseline diversity.

The TCR sequence derives from a human donor with classical Hodgkin lymphoma. Sequences were derived from peripheral blood mononuclear cells (PBMCs), sampled before the fourth cycle of nivolumab. V is TRBV2 and J is TRBJ2-1; 14 bases map to TRBD2. The CDR3 sequence: CASSYSGLAGVYNEQFF. The CDR3 DNA is TGTGCCAGCAGTTATTCGGGACTAGCGGGAGTCTACAATGAGCAGTTCTTC.